This T cell receptor beta chain came from a study of blood T cell repertoires in COVID-19. Study overall: Donors in the United States, Italy and Spain gave samples during acute or convalescent COVID-19.

TCRdb's copy holds only in-frame clones and misses some; the assay was immunoSEQ multiplex PCR. The sample has 200,000 to 300,000 clones; about 86% are singletons. Germline CDR1 is SGHDN and CDR2 is FVKESK. This CDR3 has 15 amino acids. V lost 0 bases and J 8 bases, leaving 16 bases between the germline ends. The chain joins TRBV14 to TRBJ1-2; D might be TRBD1 (6 bases). The TCR originated in a woman in her forties with acute COVID-19. The sequenced sample consisted of PBMCs or T cells enriched from blood (not recorded which). For the CDR3, the DNA is TGTGCCAGCAGCCAAGAGCACAGGGCCCGGAAGGGCTACACCTTC. Amino acids: CASSQEHRARKGYTF.